This entry concerns a single T cell receptor beta chain. Trimming took 2 bases from V and 4 from J, leaving 20 bases between them. CDR1 is KGHDR, CDR2 SFDVKD, per germline. The CDR3 consists of 17 residues. The data originate from a study of blood T cell repertoires in COVID-19. In the study overall: The United States, Italy and Spain supplied acute and convalescent COVID-19 samples.

In the original analysis: Amplification from reference gene primers served as the basis for estimated nucleated cell counts. TCRdb's table, derived via immunoSEQ multiplex PCR, lists solely in-frame clones and lacks some. That table furnishes V, J and clone size, whereas the DNA furnished D and trimming. The profile shows around 35,000 clones, 88% of them singletons. This TCR was sampled from a man aged 60 to 69 with active COVID-19. The chain uses TRBV24-1 and TRBJ2-7, with D maybe TRBD2 (5 bases). Sequencing input: peripheral blood. The CDR3 protein is CATSDWTGFLGKYEQYF. DNA for the CDR3: TGTGCCACCAGTGATTGGACGGGGTTCTTAGGGAAATACGAGCAGTACTTC.